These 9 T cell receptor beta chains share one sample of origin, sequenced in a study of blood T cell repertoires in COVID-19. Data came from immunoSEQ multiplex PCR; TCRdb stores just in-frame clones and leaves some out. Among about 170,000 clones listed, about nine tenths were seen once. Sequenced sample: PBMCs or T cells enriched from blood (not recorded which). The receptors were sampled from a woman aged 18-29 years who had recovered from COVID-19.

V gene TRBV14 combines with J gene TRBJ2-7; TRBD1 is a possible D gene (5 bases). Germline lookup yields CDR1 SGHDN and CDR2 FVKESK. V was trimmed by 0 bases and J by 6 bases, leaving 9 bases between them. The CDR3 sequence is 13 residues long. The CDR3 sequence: CASSQDPGSEQYF. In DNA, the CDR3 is TGTGCCAGCAGCCAAGATCCAGGGTCCGAGCAGTACTTC.

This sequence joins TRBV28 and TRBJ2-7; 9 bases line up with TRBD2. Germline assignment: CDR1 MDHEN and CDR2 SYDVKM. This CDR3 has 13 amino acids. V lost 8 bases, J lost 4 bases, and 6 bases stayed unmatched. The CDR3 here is CASAGGPWYEQYF. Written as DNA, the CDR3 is TGTGCCAGCGCGGGAGGGCCATGGTACGAGCAGTACTTC. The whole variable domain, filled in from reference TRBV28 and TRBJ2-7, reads DVKVTQSSRYLVKRTGEKVFLECVQDMDHENMFWYRQDPGLGLRLIYFSYDVKMKEKGDIPEGYSVSREKKERFSLILESASTNQTSMYLCASAGGPWYEQYFGPGTRLTVT.

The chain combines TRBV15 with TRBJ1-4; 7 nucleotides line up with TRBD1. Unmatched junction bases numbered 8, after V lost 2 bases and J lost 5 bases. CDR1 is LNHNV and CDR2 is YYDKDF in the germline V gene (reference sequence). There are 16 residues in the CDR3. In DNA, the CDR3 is TGTGCCACCAGCAGAAACAGGGGAATAGGCAATGAAAAACTGTTTTTT. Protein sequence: CATSRNRGIGNEKLFF.

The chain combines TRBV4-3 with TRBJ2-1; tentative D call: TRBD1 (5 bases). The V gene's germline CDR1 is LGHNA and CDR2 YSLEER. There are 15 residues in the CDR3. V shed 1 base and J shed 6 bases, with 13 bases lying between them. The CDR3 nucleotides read TGCGCCAGCAGCCAAGGGGGCGCGTTCCCCAATGAGCAGTTCTTC. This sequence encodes CASSQGGAFPNEQFF.

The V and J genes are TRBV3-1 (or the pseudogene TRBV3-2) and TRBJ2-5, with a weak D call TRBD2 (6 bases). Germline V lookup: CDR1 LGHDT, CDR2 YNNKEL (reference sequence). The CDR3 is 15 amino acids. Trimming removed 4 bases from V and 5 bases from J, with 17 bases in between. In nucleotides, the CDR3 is TGTGCCAGCAGCCCTCTGGGGGGACCTGGGGAGACCCAGTACTTC. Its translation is CASSPLGGPGETQYF.

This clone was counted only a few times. CDR3 amino acids: CATSRDPTPLLTGGETGELFF. Here the CDR3 DNA reads TGTGCCACCAGCAGAGATCCCACTCCCCTTTTGACAGGGGGGGAAACCGGGGAGCTGTTTTTT. The chain has TRBV15 and TRBJ2-2; 9 bases are shared with TRBD1. After removal of 0 bases from V and 5 bases from J, the junction contained 19 bases not matched to a gene. This CDR3 has 21 amino acids. Germline CDR1 and CDR2: LNHNV and YYDKDF (reference sequence).

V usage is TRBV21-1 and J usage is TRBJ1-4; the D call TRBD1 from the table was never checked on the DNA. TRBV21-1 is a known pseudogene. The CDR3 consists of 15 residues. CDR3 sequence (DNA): TGTGCCAGCACCATACCGGGACAGAACCATGAAAAACTGTTTTTT. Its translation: CASTIPGQNHEKLFF.

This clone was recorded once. CDR3 nucleotide sequence: TGTGCCAGCAGCCCTAATCCGTACAATGAGCAGTTCTTC. Translation: CASSPNPYNEQFF. This chain joins TRBV9 and TRBJ2-1; D gene unclear. The CDR3 extends over 13 amino acids. The germline CDR1 and CDR2 sequences are SGDLS and YYNGEE. The V and J ends lost 4 bases and 4 bases respectively, with 9 bases between them.

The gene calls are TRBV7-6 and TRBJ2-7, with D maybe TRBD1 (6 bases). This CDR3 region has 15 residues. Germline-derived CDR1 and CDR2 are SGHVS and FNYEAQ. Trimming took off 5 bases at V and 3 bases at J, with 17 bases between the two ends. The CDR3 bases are TGTGCCAGCAGCCGTGAGCGACAGGTGAGCTACGAGCAGTACTTC. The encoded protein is CASSRERQVSYEQYF.